This TCR beta chain was identified in a study of CD8 T cells in ankylosing spondylitis. TCRdb re-derived calls from the 5' RACE reads in MiXCR, one entry per CDR3 protein. The repertoire holds tens of thousands of distinct CDR3 sequences, 16% seen once, with about 45% in the top ten. Germline V lookup: CDR1 LGHDT, CDR2 YNNKEL (reference sequence). The V gene lost 0 bases and the J gene lost 0 bases, with 15 bases spanning the gap. The CDR3 spans 18 residues. Sequenced material: blood. The chain has TRBV3-1 and TRBJ2-4; TRBD2 might be the D (6 bases). This receptor was obtained from a male donor with ankylosing spondylitis or in good health (not recorded which). CDR3: CASSQDLGTPSAKNIQYF. The CDR3 bases are TGTGCCAGCAGCCAAGACCTTGGGACTCCATCAGCCAAAAACATTCAGTACTTC.